These T cell receptor beta chains were read from a single sample in a study of blood T cell repertoires in COVID-19. The method was immunoSEQ multiplex PCR; TCRdb's version includes in-frame clones alone and lacks a portion of them. The sample yields roughly 250,000 clones, roughly four fifths seen once. The specimen sequenced was peripheral blood. These receptors were taken from a woman of 80 years or more with acute or convalescent COVID-19. The conserved cysteine and the conserved F or W are not part of the CDR3 here.

J gene: TRBJ2-1; V gene: TRBV15; CDR3 protein: ATSREVGAVEQF
J gene: TRBJ2-7; V gene: TRBV5-1; CDR3 protein: ASSLAFQDNYEQY
J gene: TRBJ2-7; V gene: TRBV4-2; CDR3 protein: ASSHTPGQGLDEQY
J gene: TRBJ1-1; V gene: TRBV28; CDR3 protein: ASSLLNTEAF
J gene: TRBJ1-4; V gene: TRBV4-3; CDR3 protein: ASSQEGGGDEKLF
J gene: TRBJ1-2; V gene: TRBV7-9; CDR3 protein: ASSLAAPHGAGNGYT
J gene: TRBJ1-1; V gene: TRBV4-2; CDR3 protein: ASSQNPGLMNTEAF
J gene: TRBJ2-7; V gene: TRBV25-1; CDR3 protein: ASSEPAGNRYEQY
J gene: TRBJ2-7; V gene: TRBV28; CDR3 protein: ASSLVRTGNYEQY
J gene: TRBJ2-5; V gene: TRBV5-4; CDR3 protein: ASSRTSGKETQY
J gene: TRBJ2-7; V gene: TRBV7-9; CDR3 protein: ASSLESVPKQY
J gene: TRBJ2-3; V gene: TRBV9; CDR3 protein: ASSTVGGFTDTQY
J gene: TRBJ2-5; V gene: TRBV7-6; CDR3 protein: ASSLEALAGYQETQY
J gene: TRBJ2-3; V gene: TRBV5-1; CDR3 protein: ASSLGPGGSAGTDTQY
J gene: TRBJ1-2; V gene: TRBV19; CDR3 protein: ASSKGGNYGYT
J gene: TRBJ1-2; V gene: TRBV6-2/TRBV6-3; CDR3 protein: ASSGGGQQNYGYT
J gene: TRBJ1-2; V gene: TRBV3-1/TRBV3-2; CDR3 protein: ASSQHSTVAFYGYT
J gene: TRBJ1-1; V gene: TRBV7-9; CDR3 protein: ASRVTGLDTEAF
J gene: TRBJ2-5; V gene: TRBV7-2; CDR3 protein: ASSHQETQY
J gene: TRBJ1-5; V gene: TRBV18; CDR3 protein: ASSQGGGNQPQH
J gene: TRBJ1-2; V gene: TRBV6-6; CDR3 protein: ASSYTATGDYGYT
J gene: TRBJ2-7; V gene: TRBV29-1; CDR3 protein: SAAKGAEQY
J gene: TRBJ1-2; V gene: TRBV6-5; CDR3 protein: ASRTAGTLYGYT
J gene: TRBJ1-5; V gene: TRBV24-1; CDR3 protein: ATSRTGGSNQPQH
J gene: TRBJ1-6; V gene: TRBV30; CDR3 protein: AYATRTGDNSPLH
J gene: TRBJ2-5; V gene: TRBV28; CDR3 protein: ASSPWTSGGGETQY
J gene: TRBJ2-5; V gene: TRBV3-1/TRBV3-2; CDR3 protein: ASSQALEETQY
J gene: TRBJ1-6; V gene: TRBV7-3; CDR3 protein: ASSLSRDPNSPLH
J gene: TRBJ2-7; V gene: TRBV4-2; CDR3 protein: ASSRGTGELYEQY
J gene: TRBJ2-5; V gene: TRBV7-3; CDR3 protein: ASSLRPGAQETQY
J gene: TRBJ2-1; V gene: TRBV12-5; CDR3 protein: ASGRTPAIHEQF
J gene: TRBJ1-1; V gene: TRBV5-1; CDR3 protein: ASSIDTLNTEAF
J gene: TRBJ1-1; V gene: TRBV29-1; CDR3 protein: SVEGTGGFNTEAF
J gene: TRBJ2-3; V gene: TRBV6-5; CDR3 protein: ASRVTSGRTDTQY
J gene: TRBJ2-7; V gene: TRBV5-1; CDR3 protein: ASSLRQGSYEQY
J gene: TRBJ1-4; V gene: TRBV6-5; CDR3 protein: ASSYTGEAGEKLF
J gene: TRBJ2-3; V gene: TRBV10-3; CDR3 protein: AISGGQVTTDTQY
J gene: TRBJ2-7; V gene: TRBV11-3; CDR3 protein: ASSLRDSPSYEQY
J gene: TRBJ2-3; V gene: TRBV7-6; CDR3 protein: ASSQGRQRGDTQY